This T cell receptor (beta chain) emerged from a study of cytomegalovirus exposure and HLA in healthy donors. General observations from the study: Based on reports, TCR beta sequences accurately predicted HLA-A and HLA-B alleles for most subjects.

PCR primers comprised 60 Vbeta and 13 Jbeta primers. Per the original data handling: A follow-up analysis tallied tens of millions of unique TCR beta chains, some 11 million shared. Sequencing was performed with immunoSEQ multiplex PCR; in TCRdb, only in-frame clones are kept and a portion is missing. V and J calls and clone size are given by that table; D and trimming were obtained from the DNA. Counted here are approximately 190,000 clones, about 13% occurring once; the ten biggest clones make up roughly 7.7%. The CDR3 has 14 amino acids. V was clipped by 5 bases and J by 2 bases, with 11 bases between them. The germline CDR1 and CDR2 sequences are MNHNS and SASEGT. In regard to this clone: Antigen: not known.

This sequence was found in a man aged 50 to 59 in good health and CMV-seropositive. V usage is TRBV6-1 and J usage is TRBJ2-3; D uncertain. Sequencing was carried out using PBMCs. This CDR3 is CASSYDIYTDTQYF. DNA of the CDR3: TGTGCCAGCAGTTATGACATCTACACAGATACGCAGTATTTT.